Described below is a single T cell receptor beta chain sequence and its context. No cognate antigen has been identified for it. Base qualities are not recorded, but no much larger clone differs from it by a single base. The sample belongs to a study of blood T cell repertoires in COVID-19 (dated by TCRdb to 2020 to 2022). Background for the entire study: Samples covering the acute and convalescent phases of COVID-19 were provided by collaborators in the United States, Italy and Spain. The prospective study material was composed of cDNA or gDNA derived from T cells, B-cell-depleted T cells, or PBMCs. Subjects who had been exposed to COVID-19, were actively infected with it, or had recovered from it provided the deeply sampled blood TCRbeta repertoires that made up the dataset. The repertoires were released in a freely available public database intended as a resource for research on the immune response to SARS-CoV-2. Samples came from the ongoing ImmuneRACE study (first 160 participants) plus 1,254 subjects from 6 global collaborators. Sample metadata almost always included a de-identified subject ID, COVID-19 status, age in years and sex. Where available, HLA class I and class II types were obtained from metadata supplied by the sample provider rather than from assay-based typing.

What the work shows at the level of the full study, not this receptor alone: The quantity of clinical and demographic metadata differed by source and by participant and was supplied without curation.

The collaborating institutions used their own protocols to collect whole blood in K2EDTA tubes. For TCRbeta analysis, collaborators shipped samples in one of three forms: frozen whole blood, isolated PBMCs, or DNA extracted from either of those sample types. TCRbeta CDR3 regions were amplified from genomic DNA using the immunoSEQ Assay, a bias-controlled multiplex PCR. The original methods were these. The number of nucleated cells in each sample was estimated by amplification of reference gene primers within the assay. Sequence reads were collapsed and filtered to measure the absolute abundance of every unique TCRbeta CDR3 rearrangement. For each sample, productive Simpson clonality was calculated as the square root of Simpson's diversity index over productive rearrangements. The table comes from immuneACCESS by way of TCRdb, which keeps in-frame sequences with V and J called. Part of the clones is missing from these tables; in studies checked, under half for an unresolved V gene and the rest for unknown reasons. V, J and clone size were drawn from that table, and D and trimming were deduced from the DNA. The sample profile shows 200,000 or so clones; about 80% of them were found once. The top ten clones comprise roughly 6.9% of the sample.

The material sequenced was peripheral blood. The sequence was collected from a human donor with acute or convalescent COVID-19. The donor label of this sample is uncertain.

The sequenced DNA: TGTGCCAGCCAGGAGGCTAAGGGCACTGAAGCTTTCTTT. Its protein product is CASQEAKGTEAFF. This receptor chain uses TRBV6-6 and TRBJ1-1; no D gene call is confident. Trimming at the junction amounts to 8 bases on V and 4 bases on J, and the germline ends lie 14 bases apart. According to the germline V gene (reference sequence), CDR1 reads MNHNY and CDR2 reads SVGAGI. The CDR3 spans 13 residues, from the cysteine through the phenylalanine. Only the CDR3 portion is preserved as DNA: 39 bases, with reading frame beginning at the first base.